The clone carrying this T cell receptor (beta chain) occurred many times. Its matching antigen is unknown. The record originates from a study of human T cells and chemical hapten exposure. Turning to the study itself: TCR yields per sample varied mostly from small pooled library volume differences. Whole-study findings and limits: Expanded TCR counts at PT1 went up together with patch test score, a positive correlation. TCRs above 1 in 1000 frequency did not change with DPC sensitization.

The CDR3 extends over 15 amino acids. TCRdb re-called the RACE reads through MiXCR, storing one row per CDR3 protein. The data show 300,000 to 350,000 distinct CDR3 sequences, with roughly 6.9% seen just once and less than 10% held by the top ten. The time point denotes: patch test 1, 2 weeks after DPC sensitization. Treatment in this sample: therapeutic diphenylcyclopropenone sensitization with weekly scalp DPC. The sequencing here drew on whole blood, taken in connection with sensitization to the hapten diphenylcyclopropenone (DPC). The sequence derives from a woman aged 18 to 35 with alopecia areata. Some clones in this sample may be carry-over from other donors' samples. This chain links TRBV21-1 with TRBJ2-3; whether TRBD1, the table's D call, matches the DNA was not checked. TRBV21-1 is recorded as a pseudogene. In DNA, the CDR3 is TGTGCCAGCATTATACAGGGTGAGGACACAGATACGCAGTATTTT. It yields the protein CASIIQGEDTDTQYF.